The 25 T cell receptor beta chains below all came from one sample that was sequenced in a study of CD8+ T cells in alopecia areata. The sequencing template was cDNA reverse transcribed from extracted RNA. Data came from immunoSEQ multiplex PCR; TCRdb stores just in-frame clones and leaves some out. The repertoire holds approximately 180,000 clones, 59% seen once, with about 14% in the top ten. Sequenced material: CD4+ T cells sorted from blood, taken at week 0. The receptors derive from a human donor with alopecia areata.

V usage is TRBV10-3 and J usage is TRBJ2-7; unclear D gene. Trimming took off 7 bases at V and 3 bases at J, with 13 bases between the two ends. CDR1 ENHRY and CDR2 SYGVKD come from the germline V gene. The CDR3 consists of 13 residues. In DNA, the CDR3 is TGTGCCATCACCCATCACCAAGACTACGAGCAGTACTTC. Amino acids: CAITHHQDYEQYF.

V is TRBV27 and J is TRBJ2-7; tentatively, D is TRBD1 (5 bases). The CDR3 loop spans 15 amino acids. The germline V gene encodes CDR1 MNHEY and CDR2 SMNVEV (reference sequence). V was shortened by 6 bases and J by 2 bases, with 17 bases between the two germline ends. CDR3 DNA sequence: TGTGCCAGCAGGGACACGGACGGAAAAGCCTACGAGCAGTACTTC. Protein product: CASRDTDGKAYEQYF.

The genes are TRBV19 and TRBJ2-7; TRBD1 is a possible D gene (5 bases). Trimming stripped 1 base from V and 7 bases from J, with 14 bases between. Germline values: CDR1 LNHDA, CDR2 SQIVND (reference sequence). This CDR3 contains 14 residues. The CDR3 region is CASSIGGRAREQYF. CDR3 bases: TGTGCCAGTAGTATAGGAGGCAGGGCGAGGGAGCAGTACTTC. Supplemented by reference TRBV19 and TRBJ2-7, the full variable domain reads DGGITQSPKYLFRKEGQNVTLSCEQNLNHDAMYWYRQDPGQGLRLIYYSQIVNDFQKGDIAEGYSVSREKKESFPLTVTSAQKNPTAFYLCASSIGGRAREQYFGPGTRLTVT.

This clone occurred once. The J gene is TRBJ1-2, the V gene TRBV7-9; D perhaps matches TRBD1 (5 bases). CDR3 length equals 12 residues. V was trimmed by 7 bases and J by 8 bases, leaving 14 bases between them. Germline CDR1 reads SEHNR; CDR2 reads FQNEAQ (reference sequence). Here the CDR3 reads CASTAGPRGYTF. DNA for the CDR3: TGTGCCAGCACCGCAGGGCCGCGAGGCTACACCTTC.

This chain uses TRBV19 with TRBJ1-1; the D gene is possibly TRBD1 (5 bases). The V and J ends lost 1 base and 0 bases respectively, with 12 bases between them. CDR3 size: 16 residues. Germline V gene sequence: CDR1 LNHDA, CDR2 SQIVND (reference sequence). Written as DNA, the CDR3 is TGTGCCAGTAGTATAGGGTGGGGCAAAATGAACACTGAAGCTTTCTTT. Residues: CASSIGWGKMNTEAFF.

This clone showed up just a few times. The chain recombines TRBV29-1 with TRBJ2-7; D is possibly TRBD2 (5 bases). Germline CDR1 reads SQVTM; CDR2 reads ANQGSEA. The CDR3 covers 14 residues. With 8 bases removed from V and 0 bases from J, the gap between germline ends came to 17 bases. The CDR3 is CSPRECISSYEQYF. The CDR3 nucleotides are TGCAGCCCGAGGGAGTGTATTTCCTCCTACGAGCAGTACTTC.

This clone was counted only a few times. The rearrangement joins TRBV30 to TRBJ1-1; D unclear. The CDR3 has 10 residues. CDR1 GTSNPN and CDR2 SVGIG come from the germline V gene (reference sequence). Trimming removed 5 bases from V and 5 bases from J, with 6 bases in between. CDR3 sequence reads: CAWQLTEAFF. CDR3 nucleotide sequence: TGTGCCTGGCAATTGACTGAAGCTTTCTTT.

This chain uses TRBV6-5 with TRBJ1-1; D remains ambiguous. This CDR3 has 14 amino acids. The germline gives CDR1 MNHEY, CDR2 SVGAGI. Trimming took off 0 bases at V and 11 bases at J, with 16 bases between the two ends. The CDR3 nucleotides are TGTGCCAGCAGTTACTCGTGGGCCCAAGGCGACGCTTTCTTT. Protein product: CASSYSWAQGDAFF.

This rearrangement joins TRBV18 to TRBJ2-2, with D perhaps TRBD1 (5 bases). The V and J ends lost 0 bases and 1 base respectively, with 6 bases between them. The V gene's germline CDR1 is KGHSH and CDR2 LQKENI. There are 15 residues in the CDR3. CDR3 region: CASSPPRGNTGELFF. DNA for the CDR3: TGTGCCAGCTCACCACCAAGGGGGAACACCGGGGAGCTGTTTTTT.

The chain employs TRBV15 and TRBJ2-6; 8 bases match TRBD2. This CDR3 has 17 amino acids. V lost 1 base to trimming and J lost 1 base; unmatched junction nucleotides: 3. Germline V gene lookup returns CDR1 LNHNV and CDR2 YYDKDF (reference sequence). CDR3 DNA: TGTGCCACCAGCAGAGCCCGGGGGGGTTCTGGGGCCAACGTCCTGACTTTC. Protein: CATSRARGGSGANVLTF.

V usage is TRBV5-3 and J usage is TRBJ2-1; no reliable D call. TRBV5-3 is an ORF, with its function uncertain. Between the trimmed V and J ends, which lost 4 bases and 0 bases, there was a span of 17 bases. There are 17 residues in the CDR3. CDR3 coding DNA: TGTGCCAGAAGCGCACCATACTCGATGAGCTCCTACAATGAGCAGTTCTTC. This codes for CARSAPYSMSSYNEQFF.

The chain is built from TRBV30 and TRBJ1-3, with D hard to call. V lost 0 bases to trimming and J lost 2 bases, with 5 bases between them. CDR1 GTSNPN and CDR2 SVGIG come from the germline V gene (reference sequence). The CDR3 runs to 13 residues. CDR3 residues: CAWSVGTGNTIYF. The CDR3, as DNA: TGTGCCTGGAGTGTAGGGACTGGAAACACCATATATTTT.

CDR3 nucleotides: TGTGCCAGCAGCTCAGGGGGCCTCCCCTGGGGGCAGTACTTC. Translated, it gives CASSSGGLPWGQYF. The chain employs TRBV27 and TRBJ2-7, with 8 bases matching TRBD1. V was clipped by 6 bases and J by 9 bases; unmatched bases: 13. This CDR3 contains 14 residues. Germline-derived CDR1 and CDR2 are MNHEY and SMNVEV (reference sequence).

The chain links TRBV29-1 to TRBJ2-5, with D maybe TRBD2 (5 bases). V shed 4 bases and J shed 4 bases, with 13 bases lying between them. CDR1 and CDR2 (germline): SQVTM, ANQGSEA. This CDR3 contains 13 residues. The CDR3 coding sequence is TGCAGCGTTGGGTTGCGGGCGGCAGAGACCCAGTACTTC. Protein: CSVGLRAAETQYF.

The CDR3 coding sequence is TGTGCCAGCAGTGATTCGGGTAGGGGGAGTTACACCGGGGAGCTGTTTTTT. As protein: CASSDSGRGSYTGELFF. The chain has TRBV25-1 and TRBJ2-2; possible D gene TRBD1, 6 bases. The germline V and J ends were trimmed by 3 bases and 3 bases, with 17 bases remaining between them. Germline CDR1 is MGHDK and CDR2 is SYGVNS. This CDR3 region has 17 residues.

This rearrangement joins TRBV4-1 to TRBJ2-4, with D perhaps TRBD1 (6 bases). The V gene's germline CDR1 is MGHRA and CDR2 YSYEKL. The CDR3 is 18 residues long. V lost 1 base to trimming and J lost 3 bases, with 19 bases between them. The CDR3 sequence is CASSQGATRDMGKNIQYF. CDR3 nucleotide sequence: TGCGCCAGCAGCCAAGGTGCGACGAGGGACATGGGCAAAAACATTCAGTACTTC.

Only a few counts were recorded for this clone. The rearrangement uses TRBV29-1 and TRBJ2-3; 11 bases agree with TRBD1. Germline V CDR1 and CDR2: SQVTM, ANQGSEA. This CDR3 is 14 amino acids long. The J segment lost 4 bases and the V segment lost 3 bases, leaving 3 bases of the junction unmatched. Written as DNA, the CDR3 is TGCAGCGTTGACGGACAGGGGGCTCCAGATACGCAGTATTTT. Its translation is CSVDGQGAPDTQYF.

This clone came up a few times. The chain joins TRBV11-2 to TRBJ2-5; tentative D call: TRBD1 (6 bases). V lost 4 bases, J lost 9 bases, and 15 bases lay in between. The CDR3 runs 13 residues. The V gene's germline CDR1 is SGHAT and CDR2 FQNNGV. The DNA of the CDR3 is TGTGCCAGCAGCTCACAGGGAAATAAGGCCCAGTACTTC. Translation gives CASSSQGNKAQYF.

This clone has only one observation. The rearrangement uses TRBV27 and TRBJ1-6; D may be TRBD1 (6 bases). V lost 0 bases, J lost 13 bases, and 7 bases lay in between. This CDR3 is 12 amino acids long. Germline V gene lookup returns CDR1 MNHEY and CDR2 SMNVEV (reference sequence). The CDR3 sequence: CASSLSQGPLHF. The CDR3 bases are TGTGCCAGCAGTTTATCACAGGGTCCCCTCCACTTT.

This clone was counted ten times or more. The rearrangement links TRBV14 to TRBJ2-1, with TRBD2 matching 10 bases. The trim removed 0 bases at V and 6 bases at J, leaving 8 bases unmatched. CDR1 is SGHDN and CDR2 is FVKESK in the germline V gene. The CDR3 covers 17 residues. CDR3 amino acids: CASSQDGLLAGSNEQFF. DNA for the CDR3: TGTGCCAGCAGCCAAGATGGGTTACTAGCGGGGTCCAATGAGCAGTTCTTC.

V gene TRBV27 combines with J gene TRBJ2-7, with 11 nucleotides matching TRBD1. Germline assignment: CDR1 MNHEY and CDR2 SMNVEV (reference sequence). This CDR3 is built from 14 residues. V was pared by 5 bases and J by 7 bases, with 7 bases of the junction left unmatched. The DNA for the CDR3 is TGTGCCAGCAGTGGGGACAGGGGGGGCAGGGAGCAGTACTTC. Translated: CASSGDRGGREQYF.

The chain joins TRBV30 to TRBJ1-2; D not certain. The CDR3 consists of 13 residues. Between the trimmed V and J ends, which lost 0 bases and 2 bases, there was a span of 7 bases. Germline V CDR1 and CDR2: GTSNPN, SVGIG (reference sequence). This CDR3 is CAWSVLQNYGYTF. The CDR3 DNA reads TGTGCCTGGAGTGTACTACAGAACTATGGCTACACCTTC. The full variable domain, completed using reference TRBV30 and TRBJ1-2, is SQTIHQWPATLVQPVGSPLSLECTVEGTSNPNLYWYRQAAGRGLQLLFYSVGIGQISSEVPQNLSASRPQDRQFILSSKKLLLSDSGFYLCAWSVLQNYGYTFGSGTRLTVV.

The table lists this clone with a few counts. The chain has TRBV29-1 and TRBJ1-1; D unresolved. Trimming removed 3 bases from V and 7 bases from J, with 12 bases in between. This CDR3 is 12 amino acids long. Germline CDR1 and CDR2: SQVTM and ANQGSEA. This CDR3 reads CSVESGRNEAFF. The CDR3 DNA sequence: TGCAGCGTTGAGTCAGGCCGTAATGAAGCTTTCTTT.

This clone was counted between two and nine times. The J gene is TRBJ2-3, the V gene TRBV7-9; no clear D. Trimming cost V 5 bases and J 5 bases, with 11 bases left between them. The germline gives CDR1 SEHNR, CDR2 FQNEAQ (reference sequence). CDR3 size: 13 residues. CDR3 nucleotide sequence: TGTGCCAGCAGCACGACCCCGCGAGATACGCAGTATTTT. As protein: CASSTTPRDTQYF.

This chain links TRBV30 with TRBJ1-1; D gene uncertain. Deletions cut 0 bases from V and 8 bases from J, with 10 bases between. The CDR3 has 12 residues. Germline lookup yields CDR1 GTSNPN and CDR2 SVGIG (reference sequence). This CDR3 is CAWSVLASEAFF. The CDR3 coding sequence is TGTGCCTGGAGTGTACTGGCAAGCGAAGCTTTCTTT.